This T cell receptor beta chain was profiled in a study of chemoradiotherapy in HPV16-positive cancers. Overall study findings and caveats: HPV-specific T cells were functionally defined from only a couple of HPV16-positive patients. Candidate HPV-specific clones and E7-related TCR motifs grew in tumor during treatment.

Germline V gene sequence: CDR1 SNHLY, CDR2 FYNNEI. The V and J ends lost 6 bases and 1 base, in that order; junction bases with no gene match: 7. There are 15 residues in the CDR3. Repertoires were sampled repeatedly during chemoradiotherapy. Clones were read by immunoSEQ multiplex PCR, and TCRdb kept only the in-frame ones, dropping some. The sample records some 12,000 clones, about three quarters being singletons. In regard to this clone: Its antigen is undetermined.

This material was obtained from a patient who underwent chemoradiotherapy. The clonotype originates from a human donor with HPV-associated anogenital cancer. The chain links TRBV2 to TRBJ1-1; the match to TRBD1 covers 8 bases. The CDR3 DNA follows: TGTGCCAGCAGACCACAGGGGGATGGGAACACTGAAGCTTTCTTT. The encoded protein is CASRPQGDGNTEAFF.